The 7 T cell receptor beta chains listed next were all sequenced from one sample in a study of STAT3 mutations in large granular lymphocyte leukemia. Their antigens remain unidentified. TCRdb keeps only in-frame clones here, not all; method: immunoSEQ multiplex PCR. Here the sample spans 20,000 or so clones, about 90% being singletons. Regarding the study as a whole: At least one immunodominant TCR beta clonotype appeared in every T-cell large granular lymphocyte leukemia patient.

Sequenced: peripheral blood mononuclear cells. The receptors originated from a man aged 55 to 70 with T-cell large granular lymphocyte leukemia. Some clones in this sample may be carry-over from other donors' samples.

The chain uses TRBV9 and TRBJ2-7, with 10 bases aligning to TRBD1. CDR1 is SGDLS and CDR2 is YYNGEE in the germline V gene. The CDR3 covers 15 residues. The trim removed 4 bases at V and 7 bases at J, leaving 11 bases unmatched. CDR3 protein: CASSNSWDRGREQYF. The CDR3 DNA is TGTGCCAGCAGCAATAGCTGGGACAGGGGTCGGGAGCAGTACTTC.

The sample holds one count of this clone. V usage is TRBV5-4 and J usage is TRBJ1-6, with D possibly TRBD1 on 6 matching bases. CDR1 SGHNT and CDR2 YYREEE come from the germline V gene (reference sequence). The CDR3 has 12 residues. V lost 4 bases and J 12 bases, leaving 11 bases between the germline ends. Here the CDR3 DNA reads TGTGCCAGCAGCCAAATGACAGGACCCCTCCACTTT. Its translation: CASSQMTGPLHF.

V and J are TRBV19 and TRBJ2-3, with 7 bases matching TRBD1. Germline CDR1 is LNHDA and CDR2 is SQIVND (reference sequence). This CDR3 has 14 amino acids. The ends lost 6 bases at V and 3 bases at J; junction bases unmatched: 6. The CDR3 nucleotides are TGTGCCAGTAGAACCCCGGACAGGACAGATACGCAGTATTTT. Protein sequence: CASRTPDRTDTQYF.

The rearrangement links TRBV5-1 to TRBJ2-3; 7 bases fit TRBD1. The CDR3 loop spans 17 amino acids. Trimming cost V 4 bases and J 0 bases; bases outside gene matches: 11. Germline V gene sequence: CDR1 SGHRS, CDR2 YFSETQ. The CDR3 here is CASSQTGDSASTDTQYF. The CDR3 DNA follows: TGCGCCAGCAGCCAGACCGGGGACAGCGCCAGCACAGATACGCAGTATTTT.

This sequence joins TRBV5-4 and TRBJ2-7; no clear D gene. This CDR3 is built from 15 residues. Germline V CDR1 and CDR2: SGHNT, YYREEE (reference sequence). V lost 3 bases to trimming and J lost 3 bases, with 16 bases between them. The CDR3 here is CASSSPAQPLYEQYF. CDR3 coding DNA: TGTGCCAGCAGCTCTCCGGCCCAACCGCTCTACGAGCAGTACTTC.

V gene TRBV4-3 combines with J gene TRBJ1-5; D might be TRBD1 (5 bases). V shed 3 bases and J shed 3 bases, with 12 bases lying between them. The germline gives CDR1 LGHNA, CDR2 YSLEER. The CDR3 has 15 amino acids. CDR3 residues: CASSQLRGTNQPQHF. The CDR3 DNA reads as TGCGCCAGCAGCCAGTTAAGGGGTACCAATCAGCCCCAGCATTTT.

The J gene is TRBJ2-1, the V gene TRBV30; D gene unclear. V was cut by 5 bases and J by 6 bases, with 5 bases left in between. CDR1 and CDR2 (germline): GTSNPN, SVGIG (reference sequence). The CDR3 runs to 10 residues. Here the CDR3 reads CAWGRNEQFF. CDR3 nucleotides: TGTGCCTGGGGCCGCAATGAGCAGTTCTTC.